This is a list of T cell receptor beta chains from one sample in a study of a mutant IDH1 vaccine in newly diagnosed glioma. This table comes from immunoSEQ multiplex PCR, and its TCRdb copy is limited to in-frame clones, with some not included. The sample consists of around 40,000 clones, around four fifths of them appearing once. These receptors' targets are unknown. The specimen comprised PBMCs, sampled from a glioma patient whose treatment included an IDH1 peptide vaccine. The receptor set was obtained from a man in his forties or fifties with glioma. Each CDR3 is given with its conserved first and last residue. The D gene is left open where the match is weak. A clone size is listed for some rows: how often the clone was seen (once, few, many), or a class if it is expanded.

d_gene | abundance | j_gene | v_gene | CDR3nt | CDR3aa
- | - | TRBJ2-1 | TRBV7-9 | TGTGCCAGCAGCTTAGTCGGGAGCTCCTACAATGAGCAGTTCTTC | CASSLVGSSYNEQFF
- | - | TRBJ2-5 | TRBV4-1 | TGCGCCAGCAGCCAAAGGGGGAGAGAGACCCAGTACTTC | CASSQRGRETQYF
- | - | TRBJ2-7 | TRBV30 | TGTGCCTGGGGCACTAGTTCACGGCAGTACTTC | CAWGTSSRQYF
TRBD1 | - | TRBJ2-3 | TRBV30 | TGTGCCTGGAGGAATAAGGCAGGGGGTTGGACAGATACGCAGTATTTT | CAWRNKAGGWTDTQYF
TRBD1 | - | TRBJ1-6 | TRBV9 | TGTGCCAGCAGCGACGGACAGGGGCAGTTATCACCCCTCCACTTT | CASSDGQGQLSPLHF
- | - | TRBJ2-1 | TRBV18 | TGTGCCAGCTCACCAGGGACCCTCCGCTCCTACAATGAGCAGTTCTTC | CASSPGTLRSYNEQFF
- | - | TRBJ1-5 | TRBV30 | TGTGCCTGGGGTAGGGGGGGAAGGAATCAGCCCCAGCATTTT | CAWGRGGRNQPQHF
TRBD1 | once | TRBJ1-1 | TRBV27 | TGTGCCAGCAGTTGGGACAGGGAGAACACTGAAGCTTTCTTT | CASSWDRENTEAFF
- | - | TRBJ2-7 | TRBV2 | TGTGCCAGCACCTCGGGACAAGGCGGTTACGAGCAGTACTTC | CASTSGQGGYEQYF
- | - | TRBJ1-2 | TRBV30 | TGTGCCTGGAGTCAGGTCGGCTATGGCTACACCTTC | CAWSQVGYGYTF
- | - | TRBJ1-3 | TRBV2 | TGTGCCAGCAGTGGACAGCTTTCTGGAAACACCATATATTTT | CASSGQLSGNTIYF
- | - | TRBJ1-4 | TRBV21-1 | TGTGCCAGCAGCAAAGAGGAAAAACTGTTTTTT | CASSKEEKLFF